This T cell receptor (beta chain) was observed in a study of blood T cells in healthy people across ages. Study-wide findings and caveats: Getting older went along with TCR beta diversity per million T cells dropping roughly linearly. Unsorted PBMCs blocked a conclusive comparison of naive and antigen-experienced cells.

For the second PCR, which ran for about 7 to 12 cycles, a sample-barcoded 5' primer and a J-beta primer mix were used. TCRdb reanalysed the 5' RACE reads using MiXCR and keeps one entry per CDR3 protein. This sample has about a million distinct CDR3 sequences, with around two fifths found just once. With 6 bases removed from V and 4 bases from J, the gap between germline ends came to 13 bases. Germline V gene lookup returns CDR1 MNHEY and CDR2 SVGAGI. This CDR3 is 14 amino acids long. This clonotype showed up just a few times. Its antigen is as yet unknown. Input material: blood. This receptor was obtained from a young man in good health. The chain has TRBV6-5 and TRBJ1-5; TRBD1 might be the D (6 bases). DNA of the CDR3: TGTGCCAGCAGCGAACAGGGATGGAATCAGCCCCAGCATTTT. Translating gives CASSEQGWNQPQHF.